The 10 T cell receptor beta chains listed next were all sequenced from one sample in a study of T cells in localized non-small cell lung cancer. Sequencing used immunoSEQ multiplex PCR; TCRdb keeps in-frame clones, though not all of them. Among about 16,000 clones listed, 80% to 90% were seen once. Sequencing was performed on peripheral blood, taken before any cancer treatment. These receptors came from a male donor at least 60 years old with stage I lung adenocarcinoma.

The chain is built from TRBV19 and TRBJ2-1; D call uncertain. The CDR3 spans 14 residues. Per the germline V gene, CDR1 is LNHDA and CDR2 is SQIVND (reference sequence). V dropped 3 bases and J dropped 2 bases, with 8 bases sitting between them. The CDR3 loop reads CASSIRYPYNEQFF. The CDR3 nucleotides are TGTGCCAGTAGTATCCGGTACCCCTACAATGAGCAGTTCTTC.

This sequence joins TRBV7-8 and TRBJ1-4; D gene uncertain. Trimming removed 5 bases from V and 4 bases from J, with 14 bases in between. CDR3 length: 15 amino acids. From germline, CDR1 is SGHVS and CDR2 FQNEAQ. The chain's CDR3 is CASSAHRQDNEKLFF. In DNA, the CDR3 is TGTGCCAGCAGCGCTCACCGCCAAGATAATGAAAAACTGTTTTTT.

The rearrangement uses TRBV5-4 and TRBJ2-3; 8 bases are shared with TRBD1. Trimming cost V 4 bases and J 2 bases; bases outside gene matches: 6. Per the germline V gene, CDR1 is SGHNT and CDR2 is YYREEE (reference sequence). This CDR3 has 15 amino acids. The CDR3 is CASSADRVPTDTQYF. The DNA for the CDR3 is TGTGCCAGCAGCGCGGACAGGGTCCCCACAGATACGCAGTATTTT.

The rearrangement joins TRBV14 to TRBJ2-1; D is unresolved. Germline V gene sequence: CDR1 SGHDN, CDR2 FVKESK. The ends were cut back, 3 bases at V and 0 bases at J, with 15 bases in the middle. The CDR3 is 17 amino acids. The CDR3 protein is CASSQETGSRSYNEQFF. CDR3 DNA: TGTGCCAGCAGCCAGGAAACTGGGTCTCGCTCCTACAATGAGCAGTTCTTC.

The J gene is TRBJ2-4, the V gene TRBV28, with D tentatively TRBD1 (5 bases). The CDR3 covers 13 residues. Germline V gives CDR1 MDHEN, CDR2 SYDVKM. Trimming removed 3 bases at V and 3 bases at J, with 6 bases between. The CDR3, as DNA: TGTGCCAGCAGTTTCAGGGACAAAAACATTCAGTACTTC. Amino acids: CASSFRDKNIQYF. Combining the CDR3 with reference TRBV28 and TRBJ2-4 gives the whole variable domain DVKVTQSSRYLVKRTGEKVFLECVQDMDHENMFWYRQDPGLGLRLIYFSYDVKMKEKGDIPEGYSVSREKKERFSLILESASTNQTSMYLCASSFRDKNIQYFGAGTRLSVL.

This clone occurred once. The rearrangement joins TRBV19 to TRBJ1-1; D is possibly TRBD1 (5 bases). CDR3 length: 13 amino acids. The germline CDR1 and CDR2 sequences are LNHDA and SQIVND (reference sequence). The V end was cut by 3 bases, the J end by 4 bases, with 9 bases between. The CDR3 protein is CASSIMGVTEAFF. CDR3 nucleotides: TGTGCCAGTAGTATTATGGGGGTCACTGAAGCTTTCTTT.

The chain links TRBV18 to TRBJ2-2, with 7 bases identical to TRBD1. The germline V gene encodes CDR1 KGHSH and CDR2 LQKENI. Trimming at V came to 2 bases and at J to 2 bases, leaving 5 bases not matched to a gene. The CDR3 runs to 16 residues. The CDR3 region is CASSPRQGGNTGELFF. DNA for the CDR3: TGTGCCAGCTCACCAAGACAGGGTGGAAACACCGGGGAGCTGTTTTTT.

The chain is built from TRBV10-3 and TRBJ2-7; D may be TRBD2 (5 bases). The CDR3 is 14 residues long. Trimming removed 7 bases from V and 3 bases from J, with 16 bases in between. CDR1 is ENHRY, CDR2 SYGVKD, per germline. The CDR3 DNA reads TGTGCCATCACTAGACATGAAGGGAGCTACGAGCAGTACTTC. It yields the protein CAITRHEGSYEQYF.

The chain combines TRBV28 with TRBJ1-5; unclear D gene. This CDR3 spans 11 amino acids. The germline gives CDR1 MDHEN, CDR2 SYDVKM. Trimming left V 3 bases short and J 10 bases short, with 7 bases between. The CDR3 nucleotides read TGTGCCAGCAGTTTGTCCGGCCCCCAGCATTTT. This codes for CASSLSGPQHF. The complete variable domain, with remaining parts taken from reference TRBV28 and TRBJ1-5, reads DVKVTQSSRYLVKRTGEKVFLECVQDMDHENMFWYRQDPGLGLRLIYFSYDVKMKEKGDIPEGYSVSREKKERFSLILESASTNQTSMYLCASSLSGPQHFGDGTRLSIL.

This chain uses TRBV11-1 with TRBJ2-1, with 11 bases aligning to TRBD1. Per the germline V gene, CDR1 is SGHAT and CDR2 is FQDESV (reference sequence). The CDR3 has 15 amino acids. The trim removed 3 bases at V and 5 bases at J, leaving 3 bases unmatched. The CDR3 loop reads CASSFGTGGDNEQFF. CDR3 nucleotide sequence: TGTGCCAGCAGCTTTGGGACAGGGGGGGACAATGAGCAGTTCTTC.